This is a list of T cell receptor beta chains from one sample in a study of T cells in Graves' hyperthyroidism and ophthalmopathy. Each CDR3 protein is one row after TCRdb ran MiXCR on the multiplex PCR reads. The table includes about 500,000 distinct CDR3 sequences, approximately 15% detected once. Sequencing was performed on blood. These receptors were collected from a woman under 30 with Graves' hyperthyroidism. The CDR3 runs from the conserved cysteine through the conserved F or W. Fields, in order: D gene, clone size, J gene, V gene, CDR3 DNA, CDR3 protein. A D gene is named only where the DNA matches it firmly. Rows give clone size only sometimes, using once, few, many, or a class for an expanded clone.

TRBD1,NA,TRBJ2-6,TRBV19,TGTGCCAGTACCGGACAGGGCCCTTCGGAGGCCAACGTCCTGACTTTC,CASTGQGPSEANVLTF
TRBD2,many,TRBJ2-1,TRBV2,TGTGCCAGCAGGCTACTAGCGGGAGAGTACAATGAGCAGTTCTTC,CASRLLAGEYNEQFF
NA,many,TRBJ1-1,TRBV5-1,TGCGCCAGCAGCTTGGGATTGGGCACTGAAGCTTTCTTT,CASSLGLGTEAFF
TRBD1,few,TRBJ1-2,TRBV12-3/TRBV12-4,TGTGCCAGCAGTCTAGGACAGGTCGGCTACACCTTC,CASSLGQVGYTF
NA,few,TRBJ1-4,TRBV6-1,TGTGCCAGCAGCCCCAGTGGGGACCGAAGTCTTCTTTATAATGAAAAACTGTTTTTT,CASSPSGDRSLLYNEKLFF
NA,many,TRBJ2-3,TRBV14,TGTGCCAGCAGCCGGAAAGGGCTAGTGAGCACAGATACGCAGTATTTT,CASSRKGLVSTDTQYF
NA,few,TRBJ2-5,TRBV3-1,TGTGCCAGCAGCCAAAACGGAAACTCCCAAGAGACCCAGTACTTC,CASSQNGNSQETQYF
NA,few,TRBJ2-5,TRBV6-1,TGTGCCAGCAGTGATCCAGTTTCGGGCAGGAGAGAGACCCAGTACTTC,CASSDPVSGRRETQYF
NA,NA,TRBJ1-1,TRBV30,TGTGCCTGGAGTCGCCATTCGGGGACTGAAGCTTTCTTT,CAWSRHSGTEAFF
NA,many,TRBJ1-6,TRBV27,TGTGCCAGCAGTTTATCGGGCCGCCTCTATAATTCACCCCTCCACTTT,CASSLSGRLYNSPLHF
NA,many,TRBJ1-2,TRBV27,TGTGCCAGCAGTCCCCGTGGGGGCAACTATGGCTACACCTTC,CASSPRGGNYGYTF
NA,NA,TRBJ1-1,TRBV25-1,TGTGCCAGCACCCATCAGGGAATGACTGAAGCTTTCTTT,CASTHQGMTEAFF
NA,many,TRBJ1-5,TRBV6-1,TGTGCCAGCAGTGGTACACAAGGCGATCAGCCCCAGCATTTT,CASSGTQGDQPQHF
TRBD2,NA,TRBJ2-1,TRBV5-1,TGCGCCAGCAGCACCGGGACTAGCTGGAATGAGCAGTTCTTC,CASSTGTSWNEQFF
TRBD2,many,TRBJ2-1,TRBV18,TGTGCCAGCTCACCGAAACTAGCGGGGCATCGGGAGCAGTTCTTC,CASSPKLAGHREQFF
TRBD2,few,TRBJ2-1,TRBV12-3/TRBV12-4,TGTGCCAGCAGACTTACTAGCGGGAGGGCAGGGGAGCAGTTCTTC,CASRLTSGRAGEQFF
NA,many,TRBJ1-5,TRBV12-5,TGTGCTAGTGGTTTGGGACACAGGGCCGACAATCAGCCCCAGCATTTT,CASGLGHRADNQPQHF
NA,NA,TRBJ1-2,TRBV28,TGTGCCAGCAGTTTAACAGAGCAAGCTAACTATGGCTACACCTTC,CASSLTEQANYGYTF
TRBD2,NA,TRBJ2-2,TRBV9,TGTGCCAGCAGCGTAGCCCTTAGCGGGAGAGCCGGCACCGGGGAGCTGTTTTTT,CASSVALSGRAGTGELFF
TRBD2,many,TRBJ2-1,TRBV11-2,TGTGCCAGCAGCTTAACCCTAGCGGGAGGGTACAATGAGCAATTCTTC,CASSLTLAGGYNEQFF
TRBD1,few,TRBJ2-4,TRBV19,TGTGCCAGTAGTATAGATGGGACAGGGGGGAGAAACATTCAGTACTTC,CASSIDGTGGRNIQYF
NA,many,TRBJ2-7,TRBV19,TGTGCCAGTAGGACACAGGGTCGAGGAGCCTACGAGCAGTACTTC,CASRTQGRGAYEQYF
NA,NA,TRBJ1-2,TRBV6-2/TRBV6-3,TGTGCCAGCAGCTCCACCCGGGGCCCGCGCTATGGCTACACCTTC,CASSSTRGPRYGYTF
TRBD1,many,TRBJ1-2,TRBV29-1,TGCAGCGTTGAGCAGGGGGCAAGGGGCTACACCTTC,CSVEQGARGYTF
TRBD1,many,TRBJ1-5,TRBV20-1,TGCAGTGCTACTACACGTCAGGGGGCGTCGAGTCAGCCCCAGCATTTT,CSATTRQGASSQPQHF
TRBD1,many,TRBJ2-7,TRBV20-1,TGCAGTGCTAAGGACCGGGACAGGCTCTACGAGCAGTACTTC,CSAKDRDRLYEQYF
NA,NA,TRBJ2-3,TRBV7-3,TGTGCCAGCAGCCCCCGCCGAACGCAGTATTTT,CASSPRRTQYF
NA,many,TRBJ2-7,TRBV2,TGTGCCAGCCAACTCCGGACGGTCCTAAGCTCCTACGAGCAGTACTTC,CASQLRTVLSSYEQYF
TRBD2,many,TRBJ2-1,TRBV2,TGTGCCAGCGAAATGGAGCGGCGGGAGGTGTTCTACAATGAGCAGTTCTTC,CASEMERREVFYNEQFF
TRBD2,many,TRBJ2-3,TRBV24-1,TGTGCCACCAGTGACCCCACTAGCGGAAAGACAGATACGCAGTATTTT,CATSDPTSGKTDTQYF
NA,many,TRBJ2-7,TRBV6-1,TGTGCCAGCAGTTACGGGGAATACATCTACGAGCAGTACTTC,CASSYGEYIYEQYF
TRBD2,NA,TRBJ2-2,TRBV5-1,TGCGCCAGCAGCGGGACTAGCGGGAGCGGGGAGCTGTTTTTT,CASSGTSGSGELFF
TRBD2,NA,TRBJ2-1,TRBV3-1,TGTGCCAGCAGCCAAGGGACTAGCGGGTGGTACAATGAGCAGTTCTTC,CASSQGTSGWYNEQFF
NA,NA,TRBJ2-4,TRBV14,TGTGCCAGCAGCCGCCCGGGACTGCGTGCGGACATTCAGTACTTC,CASSRPGLRADIQYF
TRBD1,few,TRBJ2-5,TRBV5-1,TGCGCCAGCAGCTTGGAGCAGGGGGCGAGAGAGACCCAGTACTTC,CASSLEQGARETQYF
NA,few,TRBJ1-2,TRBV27,TGTGCCAGCAGTTTAGAGCCCCGGCCGATATATGGCTACACCTTC,CASSLEPRPIYGYTF
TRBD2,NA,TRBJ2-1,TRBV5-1,TGCGCCAGCGGGGAGGGAGGGACTAGCGGGAGCCCACCCCGTTCGCAGTTCTTC,CASGEGGTSGSPPRSQFF
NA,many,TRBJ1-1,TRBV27,TGTGCCAGCAGTTTCCGACCCGGGGGCACTGAAGCTTTCTTT,CASSFRPGGTEAFF
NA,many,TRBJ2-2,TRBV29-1,TGCAGCGTCACGGTAAAGAACACCGGGGAGCTGTTTTTT,CSVTVKNTGELFF
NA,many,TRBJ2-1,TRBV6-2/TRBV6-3,TGTGCCAGCATCAGGAGTCTCCCCTACAATGAGCAGTTCTTC,CASIRSLPYNEQFF
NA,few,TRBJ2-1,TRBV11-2,TGTGCCAGCAGCTTAGAGAAGTACAATGAGCAGTTCTTC,CASSLEKYNEQFF
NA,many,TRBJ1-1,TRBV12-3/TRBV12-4,TGTGCCAGCAGTTTCGGACAACTTGAAGCTTTCTTT,CASSFGQLEAFF
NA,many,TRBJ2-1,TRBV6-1,TGTGCCAGCCTTCACCCCGGCCAAACCTACTACAATGAGCAGTTCTTC,CASLHPGQTYYNEQFF
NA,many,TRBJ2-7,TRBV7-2,TGTGCCAGCAGCAAACGACACGGTGGCCTAACGGTTCTACCTAACGAGCAGTACTTC,CASSKRHGGLTVLPNEQYF
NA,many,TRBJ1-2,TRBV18,TGTGCCAGCTCACTTCCCAGCGACGAAGCTAACTATGGCTACACCTTC,CASSLPSDEANYGYTF
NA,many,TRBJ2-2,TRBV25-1,TGTGCCAGCAGTGTCCCCTTTGGCGGGGAGAACACCGGGGAGCTGTTTTTT,CASSVPFGGENTGELFF
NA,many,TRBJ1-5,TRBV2,TGTGCCAGCAGTTCAGGGACTGGGACCCAGCATTTT,CASSSGTGTQHF
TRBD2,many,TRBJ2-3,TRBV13,TGTGCCAGCAGACGGGATCACACTAGCGAACGCACAGATACGCAGTATTTT,CASRRDHTSERTDTQYF
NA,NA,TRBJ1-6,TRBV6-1,TGTGCCAGCAGTGATTCACCCCTCCACTTT,CASSDSPLHF
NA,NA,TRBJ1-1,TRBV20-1,TGCAGTGCTACCCGAGACGGCAACACTGAAGCTTTCTTT,CSATRDGNTEAFF
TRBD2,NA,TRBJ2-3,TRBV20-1,TGCAGTCCTATAGCGGGGGGGGACACAGATACGCAGTATTTT,CSPIAGGDTDTQYF
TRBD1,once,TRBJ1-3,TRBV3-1,TGTGCCAGCAGCCAAAACCCCCAGGGGGCTGGAAACACCATATATTTT,CASSQNPQGAGNTIYF
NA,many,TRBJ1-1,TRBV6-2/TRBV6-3,TGTGCCAGCAGTCATACAGCGAACACTGAAGCTTTCTTT,CASSHTANTEAFF
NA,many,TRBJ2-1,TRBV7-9,TGTGCCAGCAGCTCACCCCTAGCAGATGAGCAGTTCTTC,CASSSPLADEQFF